This TCR beta chain stems from a study of T cells in Graves' hyperthyroidism and ophthalmopathy. Study information: Peripheral blood was secured at the point of initial diagnosis, before any treatment. Findings of the study overall: Most clonotypes that expanded in the thyroid above 0.001 also showed up in blood.

A word on this clonotype: The target antigen is unknown.

A Clinical Activity Score of at least 3, a NOSPECS grade of at least 4 and a duration under 3 months were recorded in the ophthalmopathy patients. In making diagnoses, clinical symptoms, serum thyroxine and TRAb, thyroid ultrasound and orbital computed tomography were all used. Amplified regions were TCR beta CDR3 sequences from RNA transcripts. When the TCR CDR3 underwent first-round RT-PCR, the HTBI primer set was used. TCRdb passed the multiplex PCR reads through MiXCR, listing each CDR3 protein once. The data show roughly 400,000 distinct CDR3 sequences, with roughly 13% seen just once and approximately 29% held by the top ten. Unmatched junction bases numbered 12, after V lost 4 bases and J lost 6 bases. Germline V CDR1 and CDR2: MGHRA, YSYEKL. This CDR3 contains 16 residues.

Sequencing used blood. The receptor was isolated from a man between 45 and 60 years old with Graves' ophthalmopathy. The rearrangement joins TRBV4-1 to TRBJ2-7, with 10 nucleotides matching TRBD1. In nucleotides, the CDR3 is TGCGCCAGCAGCCTAGAGGGGGGACAGGGGCTCGGCGAGCAGTACTTC. Translating gives CASSLEGGQGLGEQYF.